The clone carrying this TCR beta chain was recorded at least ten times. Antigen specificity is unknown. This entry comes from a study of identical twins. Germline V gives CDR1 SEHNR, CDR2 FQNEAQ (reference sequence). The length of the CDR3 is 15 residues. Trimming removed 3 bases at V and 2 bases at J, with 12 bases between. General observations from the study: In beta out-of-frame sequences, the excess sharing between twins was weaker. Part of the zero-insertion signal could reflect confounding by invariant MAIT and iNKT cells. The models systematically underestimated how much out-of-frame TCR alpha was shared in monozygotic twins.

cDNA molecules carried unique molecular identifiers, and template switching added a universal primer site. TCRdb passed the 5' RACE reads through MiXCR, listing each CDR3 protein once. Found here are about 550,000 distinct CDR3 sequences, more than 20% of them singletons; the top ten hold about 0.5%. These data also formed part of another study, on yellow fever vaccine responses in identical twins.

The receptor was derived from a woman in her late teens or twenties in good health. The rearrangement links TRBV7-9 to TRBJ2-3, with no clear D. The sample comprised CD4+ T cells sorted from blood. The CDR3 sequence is CASSFRDVLTDTQYF. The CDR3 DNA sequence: TGTGCCAGCAGCTTCCGAGACGTACTCACAGATACGCAGTATTTT. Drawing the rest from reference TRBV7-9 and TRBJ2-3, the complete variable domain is DTGVSQNPRHKITKRGQNVTFRCDPISEHNRLYWYRQTLGQGPEFLTYFQNEAQLEKSRLLSDRFSAERPKGSFSTLEIQRTEQGDSAMYLCASSFRDVLTDTQYFGPGTRLTVL.